The rows below give T cell receptor beta chains drawn from one sample of a study of shared clonotypes between healthy human individuals. Generated by immunoSEQ multiplex PCR, the TCRdb table keeps only in-frame clones and is missing some. The sample carries roughly 2.2 million clones, approximately 95% recorded once. The sample comprised naive CD4+ T cells from PBMCs. These receptors all stem from a man in his late teens or twenties in good health. Some clones in this sample may be carry-over from other donors' samples. The CDR3 runs from the conserved cysteine through the conserved F or W. The D gene is left open where the match is weak. Clone size is shown for a subset of rows, as once, few, many or a class of expanded clone.

>-|TRBV10-3|TRBJ2-1|-
CATGTYGNEQFF
TGTGCCACTGGGACCTACGGGAATGAGCAGTTCTTC
>TRBD1|TRBV5-1|TRBJ2-7|-
CASSPSTGFDEQYF
TGCGCCAGCAGCCCTTCGACAGGGTTCGACGAGCAGTACTTC
>-|TRBV11-2|TRBJ1-2|-
CASSPGYYGYTF
TGTGCCAGCAGCCCGGGATACTATGGCTACACCTTC
>-|TRBV29-1|TRBJ2-7|-
CSVGGGSTYEQYF
TGCAGCGTTGGTGGCGGGTCTACCTACGAGCAGTACTTC
>-|TRBV28|TRBJ1-2|-
CASRSLVVDGYTF
TGTGCCAGCAGATCCTTAGTGGTGGATGGCTACACCTTC
>-|TRBV30|TRBJ2-5|once
CAWGGGLPETQYF
TGTGCCTGGGGGGGTGGACTGCCCGAGACCCAGTACTTC
>TRBD2|TRBV6-1|TRBJ2-7|once
CASRGTGLAYEQYF
TGTGCCAGCAGAGGAACGGGACTAGCCTACGAGCAGTACTTC
>-|TRBV7-8|TRBJ1-2|-
CASSLGFGPQYRDGYTF
TGTGCCAGCAGCTTAGGATTTGGGCCGCAATATAGGGATGGCTACACCTTC
>TRBD2|TRBV28|TRBJ2-7|-
CASRKPGREGSVQYF
TGTGCCAGCAGAAAGCCGGGCAGGGAGGGTTCAGTGCAGTACTTC
>TRBD1|TRBV18|TRBJ1-2|-
CASSPGTGGNGYTF
TGTGCCAGCTCACCCGGGACAGGGGGGAATGGCTACACCTTC
>TRBD2|TRBV2|TRBJ2-3|-
CASRTDLAGGTDTQYF
TGTGCCAGCAGGACCGATCTAGCGGGGGGCACAGATACGCAGTATTTT
>-|TRBV6-1|TRBJ2-7|-
CASRRDTLSYEQYF
TGTGCCAGCAGACGGGACACCCTGTCCTACGAGCAGTACTTC
>-|TRBV10-3|TRBJ2-1|-
CAISEIGGTSNEQFF
TGTGCCATCAGTGAAATAGGAGGGACATCCAATGAGCAGTTCTTC
>-|TRBV12-2|TRBJ2-5|-
CASRLAGGGTETQYF
TGTGCAAGTCGCTTAGCCGGGGGGGGTACCGAGACCCAGTACTTC
>-|TRBV2|TRBJ2-4|few
CASSVTYLQYF
TGTGCCAGCAGTGTGACCTACCTTCAGTACTTC
>-|TRBV28|TRBJ1-1|-
CASREPTPPEAFF
TGTGCCAGCAGGGAACCGACACCGCCTGAAGCTTTCTTT
>TRBD2|TRBV6-4|TRBJ2-3|-
CATSRELAADTQYF
TGTGCCACCTCGAGGGAACTAGCGGCAGATACGCAGTATTTT
>-|TRBV7-9|TRBJ1-1|few
CASSFERGTEAFF
TGTGCCAGCAGCTTTGAACGGGGCACTGAAGCTTTCTTT
>-|TRBV6-1|TRBJ1-5|-
CASSARRVDQPQHF
TGTGCCAGCAGTGCCCGAAGGGTTGATCAGCCCCAGCATTTT
>TRBD1|TRBV9|TRBJ1-2|-
CASSVKAGGWGGYTF
TGTGCCAGCAGCGTAAAGGCAGGGGGCTGGGGTGGCTACACCTTC
>-|TRBV7-6|TRBJ2-2|-
CASSVDTNTGELFF
TGTGCCAGCAGCGTAGACACGAACACCGGGGAGCTGTTTTTT
>TRBD1|TRBV5-1|TRBJ1-5|-
CASSMTGGGNQPQHF
TGCGCCAGCAGCATGACAGGGGGCGGTAATCAGCCCCAGCATTTT
>TRBD1|TRBV5-1|TRBJ2-7|-
CASSSGTGEDEQYF
TGCGCCAGCAGCTCCGGGACAGGGGAGGACGAGCAGTACTTC
>TRBD1|TRBV6-5|TRBJ2-7|-
CASRIDGTGGREQYF
TGTGCCAGCAGAATTGACGGGACAGGGGGAAGAGAGCAGTACTTC
>-|TRBV11-2|TRBJ2-1|-
CASSSIPGAYNEQFF
TGTGCCAGCAGCTCAATTCCGGGGGCTTACAATGAGCAGTTCTTC
>-|TRBV5-6|TRBJ2-7|-
CASSFLYEQYF
TGTGCCAGCAGCTTCCTTTACGAGCAGTACTTC
>-|TRBV6-6|TRBJ2-5|-
CASSYGPRETQYF
TGTGCCAGCAGTTACGGTCCGCGGGAGACCCAGTACTTC
>-|TRBV14|TRBJ2-3|-
CASSQAVVPGDTQYF
TGTGCCAGCAGCCAAGCGGTGGTCCCCGGAGATACGCAGTATTTT
>TRBD2|TRBV7-3|TRBJ2-1|-
CASSLMPLFAGGNNEQFF
TGTGCCAGCAGCTTAATGCCCCTGTTTGCGGGAGGGAACAATGAGCAGTTCTTC
>-|TRBV19|TRBJ1-2|-
CASSIPQGPIYGYTF
TGTGCCAGTAGTATACCCCAAGGGCCCATCTATGGCTACACCTTC
>-|TRBV29-1|TRBJ2-7|-
CSVGAGSYEQYF
TGCAGCGTTGGGGCAGGGTCCTACGAGCAGTACTTC
>TRBD1|TRBV7-9|TRBJ1-2|-
CASSLGLDRGDYGYTF
TGTGCCAGCAGCTTAGGCCTGGACAGGGGGGACTATGGCTACACCTTC